This T cell receptor (beta chain) was profiled in a study of blood T cell repertoires in COVID-19. Across the study: From the United States, Italy and Spain came samples of acute and convalescent COVID-19. T cells, B-cell-depleted T cells, or PBMCs supplied cDNA or gDNA.

The data were produced by immunoSEQ multiplex PCR, yet TCRdb's version contains in-frame clones alone and is incomplete. In the table there are around 58,000 clones, 70% to 90% of which are singletons. The sample was peripheral blood. This clonotype was sampled from a human donor in a cohort sampled during active COVID-19.

The CDR3 bases are TGTGCCAGCAGCTTAGGCCAAGAGATGAACACTGAAGCTTTCTTT. The encoded protein is CASSLGQEMNTEAFF. J is TRBJ1-1 and V is TRBV13; D is uncertain. V dropped 0 bases and J dropped 0 bases, with 8 bases sitting between them. In germline, CDR1 is PRHDT, CDR2 FYEKMQ (reference sequence). The CDR3 has 15 amino acids.